One sample yielded the 5 T cell receptor beta chains listed below, sequenced in a study of cytotoxic CD8 clonotypes in ibrutinib-treated CLL. Profiled with immunoSEQ multiplex PCR; TCRdb holds only in-frame clones, not every one. The sample holds approximately 120,000 clones, roughly 84% seen once. The specimen comprised PBMCs, sampled after 24 months of ibrutinib treatment. Every receptor here comes from a human donor with chronic lymphocytic leukemia.

The chain combines TRBV2 with TRBJ2-3; TRBD2 agrees at 8 bases. The CDR3 extends over 14 amino acids. The J segment lost 2 bases and the V segment lost 6 bases, leaving 4 bases of the junction unmatched. CDR1 is SNHLY and CDR2 is FYNNEI in the germline V gene. The CDR3 reads CASSTGGTTDTQYF. In nucleotides, the CDR3 is TGTGCCAGCAGCACGGGGGGGACCACAGATACGCAGTATTTT.

This clone was recorded a few times. The chain uses TRBV9 and TRBJ2-2; D is unresolved. The CDR3 has 15 residues. Germline V lookup: CDR1 SGDLS, CDR2 YYNGEE. Trimming took off 0 bases at V and 2 bases at J, with 8 bases between the two ends. The CDR3 is CASSVVQRNTGELFF. DNA for the CDR3: TGTGCCAGCAGCGTAGTGCAGAGAAACACCGGGGAGCTGTTTTTT. Complete variable domain (other parts from reference TRBV9 and TRBJ2-2): DSGVTQTPKHLITATGQRVTLRCSPRSGDLSVYWYQQSLDQGLQFLIQYYNGEERAKGNILERFSAQQFPDLHSELNLSSLELGDSALYFCASSVVQRNTGELFFGEGSRLTVL.

The gene calls are TRBV28 and TRBJ1-5; 9 nucleotides align to TRBD1. V gave up 5 bases and J gave up 1 base; unmatched junction bases: 9. The germline CDR1 and CDR2 sequences are MDHEN and SYDVKM. There are 17 residues in the CDR3. The CDR3 is CASSTGTGRGSNQPQHF. The CDR3 DNA is TGTGCCAGCAGTACCGGGACAGGGCGTGGGAGCAATCAGCCCCAGCATTTT.

J is TRBJ1-2 and V is TRBV7-2, with unresolved D. V gave up 5 bases and J gave up 8 bases, with 15 bases separating them. Per the germline V gene, CDR1 is SGHTA and CDR2 is FQGNSA. The CDR3 has 13 residues. CDR3 coding DNA: TGTGCCAGCAGCCTAAACCGGCGGCGGGGCTACACCTTC. Protein sequence: CASSLNRRRGYTF.

V and J are TRBV6-6 and TRBJ2-7, with a possible D match to TRBD2 (5 bases). The germline gives CDR1 MNHNY, CDR2 SVGAGI (reference sequence). CDR3 length equals 13 residues. The V end lost 0 bases, the J end lost 11 bases, and 14 bases lay between the germline ends. The CDR3 coding sequence is TGTGCCAGCAGTTACTCGATGTTGGAGAGGGAGTACTTC. Amino acid sequence: CASSYSMLEREYF.